The rows below give T cell receptor beta chains drawn from one sample of a study of CD8 T cells in ankylosing spondylitis. TCRdb used MiXCR to reprocess the 5' RACE reads, holding one entry per CDR3 protein. The sample shows fewer than 550,000 distinct CDR3 sequences, 5.3% of them seen only once. The sample consisted of blood, either unsorted or a sorted T cell fraction (not recorded which). The source is a male donor with ankylosing spondylitis. The CDR3 runs from the conserved cysteine through the conserved F or W.

J gene: TRBJ2-7; V gene: TRBV20-1; CDR3 protein: CSASHGAHLSNQYF
J gene: TRBJ2-5; V gene: TRBV20-1; CDR3 protein: CSGEGAGETQYF
J gene: TRBJ2-7; V gene: TRBV20-1; CDR3 protein: CSAYSPAGGSYEQYF
J gene: TRBJ2-3; V gene: TRBV11-3; CDR3 protein: CASSLEPRPDTQYF
J gene: TRBJ2-7; V gene: TRBV12-3/TRBV12-4; CDR3 protein: CASSFRHGEQYF
J gene: TRBJ2-7; V gene: TRBV7-3; CDR3 protein: CASSSGTSGAEQYF
J gene: TRBJ1-1; V gene: TRBV5-1; CDR3 protein: CASSLAKLRNTEAFF
J gene: TRBJ2-1; V gene: TRBV5-1; CDR3 protein: CASSRHHQYYNEQFF
J gene: TRBJ1-2; V gene: TRBV29-1; CDR3 protein: CSGIGTNYGYTF
J gene: TRBJ2-5; V gene: TRBV6-1; CDR3 protein: CARRTGGNRTQYF
J gene: TRBJ2-5; V gene: TRBV6-5; CDR3 protein: CASSPARETQYF
J gene: TRBJ2-6; V gene: TRBV12-3/TRBV12-4; CDR3 protein: CASSLSLSGANVLTF